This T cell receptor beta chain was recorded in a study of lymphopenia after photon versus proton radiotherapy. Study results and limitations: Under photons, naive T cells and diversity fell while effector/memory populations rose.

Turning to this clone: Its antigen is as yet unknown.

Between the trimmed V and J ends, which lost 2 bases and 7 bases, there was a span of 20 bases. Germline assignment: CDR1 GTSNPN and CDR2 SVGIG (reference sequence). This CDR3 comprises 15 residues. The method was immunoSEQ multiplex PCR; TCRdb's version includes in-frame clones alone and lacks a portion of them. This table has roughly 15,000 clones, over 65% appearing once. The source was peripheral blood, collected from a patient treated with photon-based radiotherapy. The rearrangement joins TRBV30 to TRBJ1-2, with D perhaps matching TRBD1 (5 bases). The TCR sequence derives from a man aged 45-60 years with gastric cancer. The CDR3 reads CAWSLYRQGALGYTF. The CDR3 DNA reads TGTGCCTGGAGTTTGTACCGGCAGGGAGCCCTTGGCTACACCTTC.